This paragraph reports one TCR beta chain. The target antigen is unknown. These data are taken from a study of cytomegalovirus exposure and HLA in healthy donors. Study-wide results and caveats: Roughly uniform depth of sequencing across donors was assumed in presence/absence analyses. The listing of 150 or so TCR beta chains classed them as cytomegalovirus-associated.

CDR1 and CDR2 (germline): MNHNS, SASEGT. The CDR3 spans 15 residues. V was shortened by 10 bases and J by 5 bases, with 21 bases between the two germline ends. All donors participated as healthy donors of bone marrow. The PCR had 60 Vbeta and 13 Jbeta primers. Using immunoSEQ multiplex PCR, the repertoire was profiled, and TCRdb retains in-frame clones only, with some absent. There are around 300,000 clones in the sample; about four fifths occur only once, and 2% lies in the top ten. The chain is built from TRBV6-1 and TRBJ2-1, with D perhaps matching TRBD1 (6 bases). Sequences were obtained from PBMCs. The receptor comes from a woman aged 40 to 50 in good health and CMV-seropositive. The CDR3 sequence: CATLPERAGDNEQFF. The CDR3 region has the DNA TGTGCCACCCTTCCAGAAAGGGCAGGGGACAATGAGCAGTTCTTC.